The clone carrying this TCR beta chain was counted only a few times. The data stem from a study of blood T cell repertoires in COVID-19. TCRdb's table, derived via immunoSEQ multiplex PCR, lists solely in-frame clones and lacks some. The repertoire includes almost 400,000 clones, about 89% of them detected once, and about 2.3% sits in the top ten. The sample taken for sequencing was peripheral blood. This clonotype was obtained from a woman aged 60-75 years with COVID-19, enrolled during active disease.

The CDR3, as DNA: TGTGCCAGCAGCTTAGCCACAGGGGGCGCTTTTGGCACTGAAGCTTTCTTT. It encodes CASSLATGGAFGTEAFF. J is TRBJ1-1 and V is TRBV7-8; 9 nucleotides line up with TRBD1. The germline V gene has CDR1 SGHVS and CDR2 FQNEAQ. There are 17 residues in the CDR3. V was clipped by 0 bases and J by 4 bases; unmatched bases: 9.